This T cell receptor (beta chain) appears in the sequencing data of a study of T cells after posttransplantation cyclophosphamide. Broader study findings: Skin or GI-infiltrating T cells shared few TRB sequences with blood. After PTCy, TRB diversity resembled that of CNI/methotrexate controls. Later post-transplant blood repertoires were often dominated by donor CD8+ memory clones.

Trimming took 4 bases from V and 3 from J; bases not matched to a gene: 5. Germline V gene lookup returns CDR1 LGHNA and CDR2 YNFKEQ. This CDR3 is built from 14 residues. At least ten counts were recorded for this clone. Its antigen remains unknown. The related graft donor's blood sample was taken on the day of bone marrow donation. The assay was immunoSEQ multiplex PCR, and TCRdb's table has in-frame clones only and misses some. Observed are roughly 35,000 clones, no singletons, with the top ten taking less than 7.5%. The receptor's source is a woman aged 50 to 60 in good health and a related stem cell transplant donor. This sequence joins TRBV4-2 and TRBJ1-1; 7 bases map to TRBD1. Source material: PBMCs. The CDR3 is CASSPDRADTEAFF. CDR3 nucleotide sequence: TGTGCCAGCAGCCCTGACAGGGCGGACACTGAAGCTTTCTTT.